This T cell receptor (beta chain) was recovered during a study of radiotherapy plus CTLA-4 blockade in lung cancer. The wider study: Among enrolled patients, approximately 18% responded and about 30% achieved disease control.

Assay used: immunoSEQ multiplex PCR; TCRdb lists only in-frame clones, some missing. The sample lists 80,000 or so clones, roughly 80% occurring once. With ipilimumab providing CTLA-4 blockade, focal radiation was administered to patients who had chemo-refractory metastatic non-small-cell lung cancer. Study-wide points: Reported findings show early blood T cell clone dynamics, with interferon-beta, best predicted response. In blood, TCR clones derived from the tumor expanded after radiotherapy plus ipilimumab.

Trimming took 2 bases from V and 5 from J, leaving 12 bases between them. This CDR3 region has 14 residues. Germline CDR1 and CDR2: SNHLY and FYNNEI. Notes on this clone: What it binds is not known.

The chain employs TRBV2 and TRBJ1-1; no reliable D call. The sequence was obtained from a human donor with non-small cell lung cancer who had stable disease on radiotherapy plus ipilimumab. The sample consisted of peripheral blood, taken from a patient treated with radiotherapy plus ipilimumab. In DNA, the CDR3 is TGTGCCAGCAGTGAATGGGATATCGGGACTGAAGCTTTCTTT. Translated, it gives CASSEWDIGTEAFF. Looking up the rest from reference TRBV2 and TRBJ1-1 gives the full variable domain: EPEVTQTPSHQVTQMGQEVILRCVPISNHLYFYWYRQILGQKVEFLVSFYNNEISEKSEIFDDQFSVERPDGSNFTLKIRSTKLEDSAMYFCASSEWDIGTEAFFGQGTRLTVV.